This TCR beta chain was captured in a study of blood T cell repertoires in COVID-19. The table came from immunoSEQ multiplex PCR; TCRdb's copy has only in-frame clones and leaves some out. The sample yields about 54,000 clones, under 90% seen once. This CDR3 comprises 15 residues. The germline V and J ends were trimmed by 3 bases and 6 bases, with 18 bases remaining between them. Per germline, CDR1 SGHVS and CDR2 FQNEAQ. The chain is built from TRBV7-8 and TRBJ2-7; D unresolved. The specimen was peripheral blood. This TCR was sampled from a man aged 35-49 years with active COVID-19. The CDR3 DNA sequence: TGTGCCAGCAGCTTTAAAGCAGGTTCCGTGGGCGAGCAGTACTTC. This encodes CASSFKAGSVGEQYF.